These 18 T cell receptor beta chains were all obtained from the same sample, sequenced in a study of blood T cell repertoires in COVID-19. Method: immunoSEQ multiplex PCR; TCRdb's copy keeps in-frame clones and lacks some. The sample has roughly 21,000 clones, around 89% seen once; the top ten hold approximately 17%. Sequencing was performed on peripheral blood. Source of these receptors: a man between 65 and 80 years old with active COVID-19.

The V gene is TRBV6-4, the J gene TRBJ2-2; TRBD1 agrees at 8 bases. Germline loops: CDR1 MRHNA, CDR2 SNTAGT. The CDR3 runs to 15 residues. J gave up 4 bases and V 4 bases, and 5 bases lay outside the gene matches. CDR3 nucleotides: TGTGCCAGCAGTGCATCGACAGGGGCCACCGGGGAGCTGTTTTTT. The encoded protein is CASSASTGATGELFF.

V is TRBV7-2 and J is TRBJ2-5; no firm D call. The CDR3 runs to 13 residues. Germline V gene lookup returns CDR1 SGHTA and CDR2 FQGNSA. The V gene lost 3 bases and the J gene lost 1 base, with 6 bases spanning the gap. CDR3 sequence (DNA): TGTGCCAGCAGCTTTCAGCGCCAAGAGACCCAGTACTTC. Its protein is CASSFQRQETQYF.

The chain combines TRBV7-2 with TRBJ2-7; 12 bases are shared with TRBD2. V lost 1 base and J lost 7; bases outside the gene matches: 11. The V gene's germline CDR1 is SGHTA and CDR2 FQGNSA. This CDR3 region has 17 residues. The CDR3 sequence: CASSLVAASGRAQEQYF. Written as DNA, the CDR3 is TGTGCCAGCAGCTTAGTCGCGGCTAGCGGGAGGGCCCAGGAGCAGTACTTC.

The rearrangement uses TRBV5-1 and TRBJ1-1; 7 bases are shared with TRBD1. Trimming took 3 bases from V and 1 from J; bases not matched to a gene: 3. Germline V gives CDR1 SGHRS, CDR2 YFSETQ. The CDR3 sequence is 14 residues long. The CDR3 protein is CASSWDSPNTEAFF. The CDR3 nucleotides are TGCGCCAGCAGCTGGGACAGTCCGAACACTGAAGCTTTCTTT.

A single count supports this clone. The CDR3 loop is CASSSRQGSSYEQYF. CDR3 sequence (DNA): TGCGCCAGCAGCTCTCGACAGGGGAGCTCCTACGAGCAGTACTTC. This rearrangement joins TRBV5-1 to TRBJ2-7, with 8 bases that match TRBD1. The CDR3 extends over 15 amino acids. Losses at the gene ends were 3 bases for V and 0 bases for J; bases not matched to a gene: 5. The germline gives CDR1 SGHRS, CDR2 YFSETQ.

Comment on this clone: The sample holds other DNA sequences that translate to the same CDR3. This sequence joins TRBV6-5 and TRBJ1-1; D gene uncertain. The germline V gene has CDR1 MNHEY and CDR2 SVGAGI. V lost 2 bases and J 1 base, leaving 8 bases between the germline ends. The CDR3 runs to 14 residues. The CDR3 sequence is CASSYGRGNTEAFF. In nucleotides, the CDR3 is TGTGCCAGCAGTTACGGGCGGGGGAACACTGAAGCTTTCTTT.

The CDR3 reads CASSLGLAGRSSSYEQYF. The CDR3 DNA reads as TGTGCCAGCAGCTTAGGACTAGCGGGGCGCTCCAGCTCCTACGAGCAGTACTTC. This rearrangement joins TRBV7-2 to TRBJ2-7, with TRBD2 identical over 11 bases. Per germline, CDR1 SGHTA and CDR2 FQGNSA. CDR3 length equals 18 residues. Unmatched junction bases numbered 8, after V lost 1 base and J lost 0 bases.

The V gene is TRBV5-1, the J gene TRBJ2-1, with TRBD1 identical over 9 bases. The CDR3 consists of 15 residues. The V and J ends lost 3 bases and 3 bases, in that order; junction bases with no gene match: 4. Germline V gives CDR1 SGHRS, CDR2 YFSETQ. In DNA form, the CDR3 reads TGCGCCAGCAGCTCCCGACAGGGGGACTACAATGAGCAGTTCTTC. It yields the protein CASSSRQGDYNEQFF.

The chain uses TRBV19 and TRBJ2-3; D might be TRBD2 (5 bases). CDR3 length: 16 amino acids. Germline CDR1 LNHDA, CDR2 SQIVND (reference sequence). The V end was cut by 3 bases, the J end by 2 bases, with 15 bases between. The chain's CDR3 is CASSITQRRHTDTQYF. CDR3 in DNA: TGTGCCAGTAGTATTACCCAGCGGAGACACACAGATACGCAGTATTTT.

V is TRBV11-2 and J is TRBJ2-5; D gene ambiguous. V lost 1 base and J 4 bases, leaving 13 bases between the germline ends. Germline values: CDR1 SGHAT, CDR2 FQNNGV. The length of the CDR3 is 15 residues. The CDR3 DNA follows: TGTGCCAGCAGCTTAGGTTTCTCGTCCGGAGAGACCCAGTACTTC. It translates to CASSLGFSSGETQYF.

V gene TRBV29-1 combines with J gene TRBJ2-3, with 8 bases aligning to TRBD1. V trimming: 2 bases; J trimming: 6 bases; junction bases outside the gene matches: 4. The CDR3 has 13 residues. Germline CDR1 SQVTM, CDR2 ANQGSEA. DNA of the CDR3: TGCAGCGTTGAATCGACAGGGGCCGATACGCAGTATTTT. As protein: CSVESTGADTQYF.

The chain links TRBV11-2 to TRBJ2-7, with D tentatively TRBD2 (6 bases). Germline CDR1 and CDR2: SGHAT and FQNNGV. Between the trimmed V and J ends, which lost 5 bases and 2 bases, there was a span of 16 bases. This CDR3 is built from 15 residues. CDR3 nucleotide sequence: TGTGCCAGCAGCCCCCCGGGCGGGATTGCCTACGAGCAGTACTTC. Its protein is CASSPPGGIAYEQYF. Full variable domain (rest looked up from reference TRBV11-2 and TRBJ2-7): EAGVAQSPRYKIIEKRQSVAFWCNPISGHATLYWYQQILGQGPKLLIQFQNNGVVDDSQLPKDRFSAERLKGVDSTLKIQPAKLEDSAVYLCASSPPGGIAYEQYFGPGTRLTVT.

The V and J genes are TRBV6-5 and TRBJ1-2, with 7 bases lining up with TRBD1. The V and J ends lost 4 bases and 0 bases, in that order; junction bases with no gene match: 5. The CDR3 totals 15 residues. From germline, CDR1 is MNHEY and CDR2 SVGAGI. DNA of the CDR3: TGTGCCAGCAGTTTAGACAGGGCGGCTAACTATGGCTACACCTTC. Its translation: CASSLDRAANYGYTF.

The chain recombines TRBV19 with TRBJ2-2; weak D call: TRBD2 (6 bases). Germline values: CDR1 LNHDA, CDR2 SQIVND (reference sequence). The length of the CDR3 is 15 residues. Trimming removed 4 bases at V and 2 bases at J, with 11 bases between. This chain's CDR3 is CASSTRRANTGELFF. As DNA, the CDR3 is TGTGCCAGTAGTACCCGGAGGGCCAACACCGGGGAGCTGTTTTTT.

V gene TRBV4-1 combines with J gene TRBJ1-1; the D is unclear. The V gene lost 6 bases and the J gene lost 5 bases, with 13 bases spanning the gap. This CDR3 spans 13 amino acids. Germline V CDR1 and CDR2: MGHRA, YSYEKL. DNA of the CDR3: TGCGCCAGCAGACGTGAGGGTGGTACTGAAGCTTTCTTT. The encoded protein is CASRREGGTEAFF.

V is TRBV20-1 and J is TRBJ2-3, with no clear D. V lost 5 bases to trimming and J lost 8 bases, with 8 bases between them. The CDR3 is made up of 10 amino acids. The germline V gene encodes CDR1 DFQATT and CDR2 SNEGSKA (reference sequence). As DNA, the CDR3 is TGCAGTGCTGCGAAAGTTACGCAGTATTTT. As protein: CSAAKVTQYF.

J is TRBJ1-4 and V is TRBV12-3 or TRBV12-4; perhaps TRBD1 as D (5 bases). The CDR3 runs 13 residues. Trimming shortened V by 3 bases and J by 10 bases, and 12 bases separated the two germline ends. CDR3 coding DNA: TGTGCCAGCAGTTTTGGGGCGCCAGGAAAACTGTTTTTT. This translates into CASSFGAPGKLFF.

The rearrangement uses TRBV6-4 and TRBJ1-6; D may be TRBD1 (6 bases). From germline, CDR1 is MRHNA and CDR2 SNTAGT. The CDR3 is 15 residues long. The V and J ends lost 6 bases and 9 bases respectively, with 18 bases between them. The CDR3 coding sequence is TGTGCCAGCAGCTTAAATACGGACAGTAGTTCACCCCTCCACTTT. Its translation: CASSLNTDSSSPLHF.